This TCR beta chain stems from a study of immune evolution from preneoplasia to lung adenocarcinoma. The CDR3 is made up of 13 amino acids. Trimming pared 5 bases from V and 2 bases from J, leaving 10 bases between. CDR1 is SGHDT and CDR2 is YYEEEE in the germline V gene. The protocol was immunoSEQ multiplex PCR, while the TCRdb copy is restricted to in-frame clones and leaves out a portion. The data show 3,500 to 4,500 clones, nearly 90% seen once. The material sequenced was FFPE minimally invasive lung adenocarcinoma tissue. The rearrangement uses TRBV5-6 and TRBJ2-5; D call uncertain. This sequence was found in a donor older than 65 with lung adenocarcinoma. The CDR3 reads CASRSKGQETQYF. In nucleotides, the CDR3 is TGTGCCAGCAGATCTAAGGGACAAGAGACCCAGTACTTC.